This T cell receptor (beta chain) was recovered during a study of blood T cell repertoires in COVID-19. Study-wide background: PBMCs, B-cell-depleted T cells, or T cells provided the cDNA or gDNA that made up the material.

In the authors' workflow: Counts of nucleated cells, estimated from reference gene primer amplification, were obtained. Here immunoSEQ multiplex PCR was the method, and the copy in TCRdb shows in-frame clones only, minus some. From that table come the V and J calls and clone size; the DNA was used to work out D and trimming. Counted here are around 110,000 clones, 76% occurring once; the ten biggest clones make up around 6.2%. This CDR3 comprises 12 residues. V was clipped by 6 bases and J by 10 bases, with 15 bases between them. Looked up from germline, CDR1 is PRHDT and CDR2 is FYEKMQ (reference sequence).

Sequenced sample: peripheral blood. The sequence was obtained from a man older than 75 with COVID-19, enrolled during active disease. The chain joins TRBV13 to TRBJ1-1; tentative D call: TRBD1 (6 bases). As DNA, the CDR3 is TGTGCCAGCAGACAGGGTGAAAAAAGAGCTTTCTTT. It encodes CASRQGEKRAFF.